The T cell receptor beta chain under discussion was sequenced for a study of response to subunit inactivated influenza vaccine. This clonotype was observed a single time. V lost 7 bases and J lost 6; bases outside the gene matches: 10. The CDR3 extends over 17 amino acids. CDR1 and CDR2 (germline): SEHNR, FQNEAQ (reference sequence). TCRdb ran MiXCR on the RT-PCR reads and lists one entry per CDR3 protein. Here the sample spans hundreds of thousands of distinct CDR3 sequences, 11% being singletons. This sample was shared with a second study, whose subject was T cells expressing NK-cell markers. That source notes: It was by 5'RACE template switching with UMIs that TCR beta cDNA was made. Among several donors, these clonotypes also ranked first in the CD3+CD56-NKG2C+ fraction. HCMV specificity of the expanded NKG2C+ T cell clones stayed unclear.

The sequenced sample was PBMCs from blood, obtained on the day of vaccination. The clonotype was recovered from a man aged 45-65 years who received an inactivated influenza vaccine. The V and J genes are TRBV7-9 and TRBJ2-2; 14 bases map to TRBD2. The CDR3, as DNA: TGTGCCAGCAAACCGGGACTAGCGGGAGATCGGTCCGGGGAGCTGTTTTTT. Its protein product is CASKPGLAGDRSGELFF.